This T cell receptor (beta chain) originates from a study of cytomegalovirus exposure and HLA in healthy donors. Broader study findings: The study recorded 160 or so TCR beta chains that were cytomegalovirus-associated. In an earlier analysis, most TCR beta V segments were productive about 87% or about 30% of the time.

PCR amplification relied on 60 Vbeta primers (plus 13 Jbeta primers). Libraries were prepared by immunoSEQ multiplex PCR; TCRdb keeps only in-frame clonotypes and omits some of them. This sample's table reports over 200,000 clones. With respect to this clone: Antigen specificity is unknown.

Trimming at V came to 3 bases and at J to 2 bases, leaving 4 bases not matched to a gene. The length of the CDR3 is 16 residues. Germline V gene data show CDR1 as LGHNA and CDR2 as YNFKEQ. This TCR was sampled from a woman aged 25 to 39 in good health and CMV-seropositive. What was sequenced was PBMCs. The chain uses TRBV4-2 and TRBJ2-6; TRBD1 matches 7 bases. CDR3 residues: CASSQRQGPGANVLTF. The CDR3, as DNA: TGTGCCAGCAGCCAGAGACAGGGTCCTGGGGCCAACGTCCTGACTTTC.